The present T cell receptor (beta chain) was sequenced within a study of identical twins. Template switching introduced a universal primer site, and the cDNA bore unique molecular identifiers. TCRdb re-called the 5' RACE reads with MiXCR, one entry per CDR3 protein. The sample has fewer than 350,000 distinct CDR3 sequences, more than 6.5% seen once; the top ten hold over 2%. This clonotype appeared many times. Its antigen is not known. The study, taken as a whole, reports: A lower insertion count was a feature of abundant cord blood beta clonotypes, with no such feature in memory repertoires.

CDR1 is SGHRS and CDR2 is YFSETQ in the germline V gene. This CDR3 spans 15 amino acids. V dropped 4 bases and J dropped 8; count of bases not matched to a gene: 10. With no exceptions, donors were healthy Caucasians. Another study also made use of these data, one on yellow fever vaccine responses in identical twins. That investigation notes: Vaccine-induced T cell responses in twins were reportedly observed to appear partly convergent, partly personalized.

This receptor was identified in a young woman in good health. The sample taken for sequencing was memory (CD45RO+) T cells sorted from blood. V and J are TRBV5-1 and TRBJ2-1; 9 positions agree with TRBD1. The chain's CDR3 is CASSGSGTGSYEQFF. The CDR3 region has the DNA TGCGCCAGCAGCGGGTCCGGGACAGGGAGCTATGAGCAGTTCTTC.